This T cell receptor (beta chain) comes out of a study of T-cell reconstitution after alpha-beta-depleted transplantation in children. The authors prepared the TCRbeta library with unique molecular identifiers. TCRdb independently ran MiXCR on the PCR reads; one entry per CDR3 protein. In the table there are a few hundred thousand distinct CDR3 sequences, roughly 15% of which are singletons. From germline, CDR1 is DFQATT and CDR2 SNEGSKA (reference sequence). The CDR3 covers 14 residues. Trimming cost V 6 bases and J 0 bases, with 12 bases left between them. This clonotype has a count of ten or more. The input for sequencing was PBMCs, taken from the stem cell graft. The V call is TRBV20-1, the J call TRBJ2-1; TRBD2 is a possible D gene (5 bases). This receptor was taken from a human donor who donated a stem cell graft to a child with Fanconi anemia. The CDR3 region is CSAHWRSSYNEQFF. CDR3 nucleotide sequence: TGCAGTGCGCACTGGAGGAGCTCCTACAATGAGCAGTTCTTC.